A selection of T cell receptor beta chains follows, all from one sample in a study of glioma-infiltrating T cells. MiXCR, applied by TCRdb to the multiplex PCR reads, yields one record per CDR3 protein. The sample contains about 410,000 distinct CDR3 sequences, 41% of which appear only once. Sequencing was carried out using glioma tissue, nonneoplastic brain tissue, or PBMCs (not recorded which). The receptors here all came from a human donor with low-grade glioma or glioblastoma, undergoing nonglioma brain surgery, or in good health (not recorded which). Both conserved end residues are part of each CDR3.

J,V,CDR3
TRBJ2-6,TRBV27,CASSFGISGANVLTF
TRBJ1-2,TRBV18,CASSPNTANYGYTF
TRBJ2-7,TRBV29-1,CSVEVSSRPTYEQYF
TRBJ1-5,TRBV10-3,CAIRGTSNQPQHF
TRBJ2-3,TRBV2,CASKTGEDTQYF
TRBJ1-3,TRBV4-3,CASSPTAGRNTIYF
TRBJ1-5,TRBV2,CASRREQVSNQPQHF
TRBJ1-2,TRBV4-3,CASSPGQGIDGYTF
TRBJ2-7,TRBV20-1,CSSRFFSGAYEQYF
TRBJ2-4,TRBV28,CASSSRMDIQYF
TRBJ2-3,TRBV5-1,CASSLATDSRSTDTQYF
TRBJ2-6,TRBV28,CASNFGSPSGANVLTF
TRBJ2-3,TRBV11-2,CASSLGGRARRDTQYF
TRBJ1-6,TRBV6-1,CASSSRAGANSPFHF
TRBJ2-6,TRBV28,CASSFRGHSGANVLTF
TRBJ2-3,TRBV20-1,CSARDQLAASTDTQYF
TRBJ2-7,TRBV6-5,CASSFQTDRISYEQYF